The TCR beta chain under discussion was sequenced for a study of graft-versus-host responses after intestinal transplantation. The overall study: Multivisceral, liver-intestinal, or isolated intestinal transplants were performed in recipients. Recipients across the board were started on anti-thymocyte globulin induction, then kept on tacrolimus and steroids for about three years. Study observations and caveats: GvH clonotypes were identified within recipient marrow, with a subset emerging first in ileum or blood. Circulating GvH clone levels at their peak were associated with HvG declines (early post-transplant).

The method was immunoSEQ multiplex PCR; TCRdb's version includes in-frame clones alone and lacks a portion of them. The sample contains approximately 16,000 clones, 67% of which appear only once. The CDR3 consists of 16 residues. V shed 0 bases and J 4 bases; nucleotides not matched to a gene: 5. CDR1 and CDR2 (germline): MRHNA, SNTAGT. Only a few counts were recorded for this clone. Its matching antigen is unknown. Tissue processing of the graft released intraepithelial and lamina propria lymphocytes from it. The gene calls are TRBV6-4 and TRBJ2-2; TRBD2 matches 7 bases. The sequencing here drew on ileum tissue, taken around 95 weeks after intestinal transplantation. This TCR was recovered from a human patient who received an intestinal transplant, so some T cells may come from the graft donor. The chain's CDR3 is CASSDSAREGTGELFF. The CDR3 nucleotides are TGTGCCAGCAGTGACTCAGCCAGGGAGGGCACCGGGGAGCTGTTTTTT.